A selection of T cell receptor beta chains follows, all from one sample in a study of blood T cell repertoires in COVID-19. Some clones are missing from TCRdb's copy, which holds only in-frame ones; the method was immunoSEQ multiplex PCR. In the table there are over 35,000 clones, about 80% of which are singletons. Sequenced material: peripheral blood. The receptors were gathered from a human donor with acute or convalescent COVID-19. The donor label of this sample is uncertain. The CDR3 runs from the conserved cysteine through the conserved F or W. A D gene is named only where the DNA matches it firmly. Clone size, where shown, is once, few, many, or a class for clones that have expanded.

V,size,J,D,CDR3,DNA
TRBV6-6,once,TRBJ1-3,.,CASSLNSGAGNTIYF,TGTGCCAGCAGTTTGAACTCAGGGGCTGGAAACACCATATATTTT
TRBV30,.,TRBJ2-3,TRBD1,CAWSAGTGGFTDTQYF,TGTGCCTGGAGCGCCGGGACAGGGGGCTTCACAGATACGCAGTATTTT
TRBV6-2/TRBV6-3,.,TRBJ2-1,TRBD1,CASSYPQTGIYNEQFF,TGTGCCAGCAGTTACCCCCAGACAGGGATATACAATGAGCAGTTCTTC
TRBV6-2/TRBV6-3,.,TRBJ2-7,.,CASSYSGGTGAHEQYF,TGTGCCAGCAGTTACTCGGGCGGGACGGGAGCCCACGAGCAGTACTTC
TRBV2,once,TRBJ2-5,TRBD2,CASSVFAGGTREAQYF,TGTGCCAGCAGTGTTTTTGCGGGAGGTACTAGAGAGGCCCAGTACTTC
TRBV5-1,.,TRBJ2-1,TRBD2,CASSPLAGSYNEQFF,TGCGCCAGCAGCCCACTAGCGGGATCCTACAATGAGCAGTTCTTC
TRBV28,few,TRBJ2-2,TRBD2,CASSFIAGGLGELFF,TGTGCCAGCAGTTTTATAGCGGGAGGGCTTGGGGAGCTGTTTTTT
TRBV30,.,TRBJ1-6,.,CAWRPTVRASYNSPLHF,TGTGCCTGGAGGCCCACGGTGCGGGCCTCCTATAATTCACCCCTCCACTTT
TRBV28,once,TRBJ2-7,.,CASSLPGHSGEQYF,TGTGCCAGCAGTTTACCGGGACACTCGGGGGAGCAGTACTTC
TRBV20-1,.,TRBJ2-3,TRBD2,CKLAGANTQYF,TGCAAACTAGCGGGAGCGAATACGCAGTATTTT
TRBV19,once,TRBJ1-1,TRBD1,CASSITGVLTEAFF,TGTGCCAGTAGTATTACAGGGGTGTTGACTGAAGCTTTCTTT
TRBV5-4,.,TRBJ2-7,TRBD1,CASSLVSGGGEQYF,TGTGCCAGCAGCTTGGTGTCAGGGGGCGGCGAGCAGTACTTC
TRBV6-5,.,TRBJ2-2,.,CASSSSRGGELFF,TGTGCCAGCAGCTCTAGCAGGGGAGGGGAGCTGTTTTTT
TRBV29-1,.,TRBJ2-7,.,CSVASLAPIYEQYF,TGCAGCGTTGCGAGCCTAGCGCCTATCTACGAGCAGTACTTC
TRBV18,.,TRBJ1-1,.,CASFRVNTEAFF,TGTGCCAGCTTCAGGGTGAACACTGAAGCTTTCTTT
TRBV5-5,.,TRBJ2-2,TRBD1,CASHGTVTGELFF,TGTGCCAGCCATGGGACAGTAACCGGGGAGCTGTTTTTT
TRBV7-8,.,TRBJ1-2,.,CASSLASTGYTPGYTF,TGTGCCAGCAGCTTAGCGAGTACAGGATATACTCCTGGCTACACCTTC
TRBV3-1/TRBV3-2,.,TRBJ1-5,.,CASSQVAQDNQPQHF,TGTGCCAGCAGCCAAGTGGCCCAGGACAATCAGCCCCAGCATTTT
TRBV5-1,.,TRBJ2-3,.,CASSLGRGQSTDTQYF,TGCGCCAGCAGCTTGGGGAGGGGGCAAAGCACAGATACGCAGTATTTT